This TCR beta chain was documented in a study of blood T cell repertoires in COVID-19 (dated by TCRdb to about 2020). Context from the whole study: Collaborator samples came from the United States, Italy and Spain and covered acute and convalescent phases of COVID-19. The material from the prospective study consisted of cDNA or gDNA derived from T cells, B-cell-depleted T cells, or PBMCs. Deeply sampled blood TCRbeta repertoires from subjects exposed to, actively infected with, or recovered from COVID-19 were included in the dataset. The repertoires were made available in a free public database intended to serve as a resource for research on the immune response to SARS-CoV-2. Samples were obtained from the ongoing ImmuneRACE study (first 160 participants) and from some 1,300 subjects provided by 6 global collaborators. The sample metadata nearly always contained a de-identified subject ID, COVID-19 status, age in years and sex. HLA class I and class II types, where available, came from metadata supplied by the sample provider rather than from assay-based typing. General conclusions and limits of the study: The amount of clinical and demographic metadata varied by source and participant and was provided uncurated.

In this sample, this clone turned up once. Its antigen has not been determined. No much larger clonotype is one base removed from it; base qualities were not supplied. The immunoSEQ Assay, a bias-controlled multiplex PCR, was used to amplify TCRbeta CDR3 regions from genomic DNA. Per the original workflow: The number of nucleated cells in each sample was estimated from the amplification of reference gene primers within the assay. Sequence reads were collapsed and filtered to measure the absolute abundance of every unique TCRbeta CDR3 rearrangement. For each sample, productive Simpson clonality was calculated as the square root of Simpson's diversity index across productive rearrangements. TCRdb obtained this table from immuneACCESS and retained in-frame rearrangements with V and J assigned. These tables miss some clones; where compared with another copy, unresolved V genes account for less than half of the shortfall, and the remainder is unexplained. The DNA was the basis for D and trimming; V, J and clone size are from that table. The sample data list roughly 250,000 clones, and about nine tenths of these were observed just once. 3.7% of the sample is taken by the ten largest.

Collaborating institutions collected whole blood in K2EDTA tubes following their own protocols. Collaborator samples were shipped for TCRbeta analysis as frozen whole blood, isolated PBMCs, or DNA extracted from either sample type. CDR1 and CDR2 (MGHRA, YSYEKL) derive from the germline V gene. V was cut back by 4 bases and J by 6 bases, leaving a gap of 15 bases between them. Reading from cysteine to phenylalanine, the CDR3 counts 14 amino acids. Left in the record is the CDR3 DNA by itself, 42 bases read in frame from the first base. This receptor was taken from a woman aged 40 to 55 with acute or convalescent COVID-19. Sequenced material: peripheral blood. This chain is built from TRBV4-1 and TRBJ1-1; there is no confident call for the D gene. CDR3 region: CASSRTGYTAEAFF. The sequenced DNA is TGCGCCAGCAGCCGCACGGGGTACACAGCTGAAGCTTTCTTT.